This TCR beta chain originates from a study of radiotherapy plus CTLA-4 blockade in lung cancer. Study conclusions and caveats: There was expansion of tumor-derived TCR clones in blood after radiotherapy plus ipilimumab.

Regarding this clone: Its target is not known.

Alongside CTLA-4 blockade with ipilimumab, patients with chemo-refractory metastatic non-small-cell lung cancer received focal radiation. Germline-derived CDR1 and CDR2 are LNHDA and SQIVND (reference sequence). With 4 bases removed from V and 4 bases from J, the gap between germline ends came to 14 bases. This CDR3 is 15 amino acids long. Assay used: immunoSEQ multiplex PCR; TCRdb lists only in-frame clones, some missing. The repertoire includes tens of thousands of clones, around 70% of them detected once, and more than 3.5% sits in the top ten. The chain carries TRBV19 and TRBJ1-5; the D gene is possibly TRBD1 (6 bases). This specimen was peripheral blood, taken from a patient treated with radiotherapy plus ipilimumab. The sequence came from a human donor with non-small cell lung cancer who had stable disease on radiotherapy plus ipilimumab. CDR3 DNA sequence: TGTGCCAGTAGTAAGATCCGGACAGCAAATCAGCCCCAGCATTTT. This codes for CASSKIRTANQPQHF.